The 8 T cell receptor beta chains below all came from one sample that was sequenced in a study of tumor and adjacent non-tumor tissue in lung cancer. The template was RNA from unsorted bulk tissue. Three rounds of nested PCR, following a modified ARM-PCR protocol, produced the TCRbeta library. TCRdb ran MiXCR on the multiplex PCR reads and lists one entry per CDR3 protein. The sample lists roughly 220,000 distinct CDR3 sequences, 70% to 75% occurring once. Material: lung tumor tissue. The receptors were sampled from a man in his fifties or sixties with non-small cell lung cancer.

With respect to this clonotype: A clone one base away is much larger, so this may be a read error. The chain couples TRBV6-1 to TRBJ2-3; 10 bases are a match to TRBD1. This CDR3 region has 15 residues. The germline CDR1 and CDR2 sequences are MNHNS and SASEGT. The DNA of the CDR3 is TGTGCCAGCAATGAAGTGACAGGGGGCGCAGATACGCAGTATTTT. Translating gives CASNEVTGGADTQYF.

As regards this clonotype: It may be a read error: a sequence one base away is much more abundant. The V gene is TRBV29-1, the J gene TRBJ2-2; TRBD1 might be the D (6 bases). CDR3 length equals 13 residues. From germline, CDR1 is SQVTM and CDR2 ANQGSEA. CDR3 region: CNVSRGNTGELFF. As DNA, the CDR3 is TGCAACGTTTCCAGGGGAAACACCGGGGAGCTGTTTTTT.

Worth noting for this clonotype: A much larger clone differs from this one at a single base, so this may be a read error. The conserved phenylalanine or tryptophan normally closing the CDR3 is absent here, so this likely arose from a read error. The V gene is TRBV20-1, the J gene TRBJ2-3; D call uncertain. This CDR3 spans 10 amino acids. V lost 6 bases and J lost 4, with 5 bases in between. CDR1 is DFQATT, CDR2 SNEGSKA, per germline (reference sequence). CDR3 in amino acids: CSAWADTQYL. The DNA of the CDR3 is TGCAGTGCGTGGGCAGATACGCAGTATCTT.

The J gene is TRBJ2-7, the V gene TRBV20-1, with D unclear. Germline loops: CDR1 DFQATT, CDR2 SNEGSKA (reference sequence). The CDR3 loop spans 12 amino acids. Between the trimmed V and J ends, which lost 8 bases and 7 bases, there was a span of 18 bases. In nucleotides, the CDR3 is TGCAGTCTCCGGGTTCGAGGCGGAGAGCAGTACTTC. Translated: CSLRVRGGEQYF.

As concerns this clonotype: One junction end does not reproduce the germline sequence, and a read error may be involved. The CDR3 DNA sequence: TGTGCCCGGAGTGTAGACAGAAATCAGCCCCAGCATTTT. Encoded protein: CARSVDRNQPQHF. The chain joins TRBV30 to TRBJ1-5, with D possibly matching TRBD1 (5 bases). This CDR3 contains 13 residues. The V gene's germline CDR1 is GTSNPN and CDR2 SVGIG (reference sequence).

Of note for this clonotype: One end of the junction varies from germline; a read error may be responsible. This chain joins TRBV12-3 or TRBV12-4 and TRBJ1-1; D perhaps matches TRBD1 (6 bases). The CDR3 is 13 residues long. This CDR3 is CASNFWGQTVAFF. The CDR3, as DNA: TGTGCCAGCAATTTTTGGGGGCAGACTGTAGCTTTCTTT.

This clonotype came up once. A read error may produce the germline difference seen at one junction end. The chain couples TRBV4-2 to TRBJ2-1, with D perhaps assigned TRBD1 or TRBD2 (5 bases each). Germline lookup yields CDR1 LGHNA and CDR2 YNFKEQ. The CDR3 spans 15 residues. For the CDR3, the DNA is TGTGCCAGCAGCCAAGATCGAGGGGCTAGGGATGAGCACTTCTTC. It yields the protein CASSQDRGARDEHFF.

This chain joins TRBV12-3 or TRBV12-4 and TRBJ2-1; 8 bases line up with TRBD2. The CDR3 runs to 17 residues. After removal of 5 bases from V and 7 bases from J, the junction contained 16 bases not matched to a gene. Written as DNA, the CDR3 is TGTGCCAGCAGTCCCTCGAGGGGACTAGTGGGACGAAATGAGCAGTTCTTC. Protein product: CASSPSRGLVGRNEQFF.